The rows below give T cell receptor beta chains drawn from one sample of a study of T cell repertoires in cytomegalovirus infection. These TCRs are of unknown antigen specificity. TCRdb reprocessed the reads via MiXCR and lists one record per CDR3 protein. The repertoire holds 550,000 to 700,000 distinct CDR3 sequences, with around 40% as singletons. Specimen: cultured PBMCs, collected from culture after CMV antigen stimulation. Receptors originate from a human donor in good health (CMV status not recorded). Some clones in this sample may be carry-over from other donors' samples. Both conserved end residues are part of each CDR3. Each record gives: CDR3 protein, CDR3 DNA, J gene, clone size, V gene, D gene. The D gene is left open where the match is weak. Only part of the rows carry a size: once, few, many, or a class if the clone is expanded.

cdr3_aa: CASSLGVDRYGYTF; cdr3_nt: TGTGCCAGCAGTTTAGGGGTTGACAGATATGGCTACACCTTC; j_call: TRBJ1-2; clone_size: few; v_call: TRBV12-3/TRBV12-4; d_call: NA
cdr3_aa: CASSLEDQANEQFF; cdr3_nt: TGTGCCAGCAGCTTGGAGGACCAAGCGAATGAGCAGTTCTTC; j_call: TRBJ2-1; clone_size: NA; v_call: TRBV5-6; d_call: NA
cdr3_aa: CSARDPQGGETQYF; cdr3_nt: TGCAGTGCTAGAGATCCGCAGGGCGGGGAGACCCAGTACTTC; j_call: TRBJ2-5; clone_size: NA; v_call: TRBV20-1; d_call: NA
cdr3_aa: CASSTPGFDYGYTF; cdr3_nt: TGTGCCAGTAGTACCCCTGGGTTCGACTATGGCTACACCTTC; j_call: TRBJ1-2; clone_size: NA; v_call: TRBV19; d_call: NA
cdr3_aa: CASSMEKDYGYTF; cdr3_nt: TGTGCCAGCAGTATGGAAAAGGACTATGGCTACACCTTC; j_call: TRBJ1-2; clone_size: NA; v_call: TRBV2; d_call: NA
cdr3_aa: CAWSGNLERNEQFF; cdr3_nt: TGTGCCTGGAGTGGGAACCTTGAGCGCAATGAGCAGTTCTTC; j_call: TRBJ2-1; clone_size: NA; v_call: TRBV30; d_call: NA
cdr3_aa: CASSLTLAGDGEQYF; cdr3_nt: TGTGCCAGCAGCTTGACACTAGCGGGAGATGGCGAGCAGTACTTC; j_call: TRBJ2-7; clone_size: NA; v_call: TRBV7-9; d_call: TRBD2
cdr3_aa: CSARATSGGVETQYF; cdr3_nt: TGCAGTGCTAGGGCTACTAGCGGGGGGGTGGAGACCCAGTACTTC; j_call: TRBJ2-5; clone_size: few; v_call: TRBV20-1; d_call: TRBD2
cdr3_aa: CASSLEYWSPLHF; cdr3_nt: TGTGCCAGCAGCTTAGAGTATTGGTCACCCCTCCACTTT; j_call: TRBJ1-6; clone_size: NA; v_call: TRBV11-2; d_call: NA
cdr3_aa: CASSFADTNNEQFF; cdr3_nt: TGTGCCAGTAGTTTTGCGGATACGAACAATGAGCAGTTCTTC; j_call: TRBJ2-1; clone_size: NA; v_call: TRBV19; d_call: NA
cdr3_aa: CASRDRESTNEKLFF; cdr3_nt: TGTGCCAGCCGGGACAGGGAATCAACTAATGAAAAACTGTTTTTT; j_call: TRBJ1-4; clone_size: few; v_call: TRBV6-6; d_call: TRBD1
cdr3_aa: CASSSYGTSGTDTQYF; cdr3_nt: TGTGCCAGCAGCTCGTACGGGACTAGCGGCACAGATACGCAGTATTTT; j_call: TRBJ2-3; clone_size: many; v_call: TRBV7-2; d_call: TRBD2
cdr3_aa: CASSLGARRRMAETQYF; cdr3_nt: TGCGCCAGCAGCTTGGGGGCAAGGAGGCGTATGGCGGAGACCCAGTACTTC; j_call: TRBJ2-5; clone_size: NA; v_call: TRBV5-1; d_call: NA
cdr3_aa: CASTARRHRYTEAFF; cdr3_nt: TGTGCCAGCACCGCCCGGAGACACAGATACACTGAAGCTTTCTTT; j_call: TRBJ1-1; clone_size: NA; v_call: TRBV12-3/TRBV12-4; d_call: NA
cdr3_aa: CAGSLGPVREQFF; cdr3_nt: TGTGCCGGCAGCTTGGGGCCGGTACGGGAGCAGTTCTTC; j_call: TRBJ2-1; clone_size: NA; v_call: TRBV7-2; d_call: NA
cdr3_aa: CASSLLREDTEAFF; cdr3_nt: TGTGCCAGCAGCTTGCTTAGGGAGGACACTGAAGCTTTCTTT; j_call: TRBJ1-1; clone_size: many; v_call: TRBV7-2; d_call: NA
cdr3_aa: CASSPRWDFYEQYF; cdr3_nt: TGTGCCAGCAGCCCCCGTTGGGACTTCTACGAGCAGTACTTC; j_call: TRBJ2-7; clone_size: NA; v_call: TRBV7-2; d_call: NA
cdr3_aa: CASSYSRGTANSPLHF; cdr3_nt: TGTGCCAGCAGTTACTCGAGAGGGACAGCAAATTCACCCCTCCACTTT; j_call: TRBJ1-6; clone_size: NA; v_call: TRBV6-5; d_call: TRBD1
cdr3_aa: CASSGAEDPSAYEQYF; cdr3_nt: TGTGCCAGCAGTGGGGCCGAGGATCCCTCCGCCTACGAGCAGTACTTC; j_call: TRBJ2-7; clone_size: many; v_call: TRBV7-8; d_call: NA
cdr3_aa: CASSGRLESTHEQYF; cdr3_nt: TGTGCCAGCAGCGGAAGACTAGAATCCACACACGAGCAGTACTTC; j_call: TRBJ2-7; clone_size: NA; v_call: TRBV7-2; d_call: NA
cdr3_aa: CSATPGLGDTQYF; cdr3_nt: TGCAGCGCCACTCCAGGGCTCGGAGATACGCAGTATTTT; j_call: TRBJ2-3; clone_size: NA; v_call: TRBV29-1; d_call: NA
cdr3_aa: CASSPRDRVWGGYTF; cdr3_nt: TGTGCCAGCAGTCCCCGGGACAGGGTATGGGGTGGCTACACCTTC; j_call: TRBJ1-2; clone_size: NA; v_call: TRBV6-1; d_call: TRBD1
cdr3_aa: CASSDPGTGDFGETQYF; cdr3_nt: TGTGCCAGCAGTGATCCCGGGACAGGGGATTTTGGGGAGACCCAGTACTTC; j_call: TRBJ2-5; clone_size: NA; v_call: TRBV2; d_call: TRBD1
cdr3_aa: CASTINRDWNGETETMETQYF; cdr3_nt: TGTGCCAGCACCATCAATCGGGATTGGAATGGTGAGACAGAGACGATGGAGACCCAGTACTTC; j_call: TRBJ2-5; clone_size: many; v_call: TRBV11-3; d_call: NA
cdr3_aa: CASSLSEGTEAFF; cdr3_nt: TGTGCCAGCAGCTTATCAGAGGGCACTGAAGCTTTCTTT; j_call: TRBJ1-1; clone_size: few; v_call: TRBV7-9; d_call: NA
cdr3_aa: CASGRQLNQPQHF; cdr3_nt: TGCGCCAGCGGTCGACAGCTAAATCAGCCCCAGCATTTT; j_call: TRBJ1-5; clone_size: NA; v_call: TRBV4-1; d_call: NA
cdr3_aa: CASSPDTINQPQHF; cdr3_nt: TGTGCCAGCAGCCCGGACACCATCAATCAGCCCCAGCATTTT; j_call: TRBJ1-5; clone_size: many; v_call: TRBV7-2; d_call: NA
cdr3_aa: CASSIGQGIRYTF; cdr3_nt: TGTGCCAGTAGTATTGGGCAGGGAATTCGCTACACCTTC; j_call: TRBJ1-2; clone_size: few; v_call: TRBV19; d_call: NA
cdr3_aa: CSAPRTSGTYEQYF; cdr3_nt: TGCAGTGCTCCCCGGACTAGCGGGACCTACGAGCAGTACTTC; j_call: TRBJ2-7; clone_size: NA; v_call: TRBV20-1; d_call: TRBD2
cdr3_aa: CSVELSGGTYEQYF; cdr3_nt: TGCAGCGTTGAACTCAGCGGGGGGACCTACGAGCAGTACTTC; j_call: TRBJ2-7; clone_size: few; v_call: TRBV29-1; d_call: TRBD2
cdr3_aa: CASSLALAGRAPTDTQYF; cdr3_nt: TGTGCCAGCAGCTTAGCCTTAGCGGGGAGGGCCCCCACAGATACGCAGTATTTT; j_call: TRBJ2-3; clone_size: NA; v_call: TRBV7-6; d_call: TRBD2
cdr3_aa: CASSVGQYNEQFF; cdr3_nt: TGTGCCAGCAGTGTGGGACAGTACAATGAGCAGTTCTTC; j_call: TRBJ2-1; clone_size: NA; v_call: TRBV6-1; d_call: TRBD1
cdr3_aa: CASSSGGVNYGYTF; cdr3_nt: TGTGCCAGCAGCTCAGGTGGGGTGAACTATGGCTACACCTTC; j_call: TRBJ1-2; clone_size: NA; v_call: TRBV7-1; d_call: NA
cdr3_aa: CASSYGGTAKNIQYF; cdr3_nt: TGTGCCAGCAGTTATGGGGGGACAGCCAAAAACATTCAGTACTTC; j_call: TRBJ2-4; clone_size: NA; v_call: TRBV6-2/TRBV6-3; d_call: NA
cdr3_aa: CASSKGNYEQYF; cdr3_nt: TGTGCCAGCAGCAAAGGCAACTACGAGCAGTACTTC; j_call: TRBJ2-7; clone_size: few; v_call: TRBV6-8; d_call: NA
cdr3_aa: CATDLRFPANTGELFF; cdr3_nt: TGTGCCACCGACCTCCGGTTTCCCGCGAACACCGGGGAGCTGTTTTTT; j_call: TRBJ2-2; clone_size: few; v_call: TRBV6-5; d_call: NA
cdr3_aa: CSARMEGLNTGELFF; cdr3_nt: TGCAGTGCTAGAATGGAGGGGCTGAACACCGGGGAGCTGTTTTTT; j_call: TRBJ2-2; clone_size: NA; v_call: TRBV20-1; d_call: NA
cdr3_aa: CASRATGRTEAFF; cdr3_nt: TGTGCCAGCAGGGCGACAGGGCGCACTGAAGCTTTCTTT; j_call: TRBJ1-1; clone_size: NA; v_call: TRBV2; d_call: TRBD1
cdr3_aa: CASGLRTFGSPLHF; cdr3_nt: TGTGCCAGCGGGTTGAGGACCTTTGGTTCACCCCTCCACTTT; j_call: TRBJ1-6; clone_size: few; v_call: TRBV7-2; d_call: NA
cdr3_aa: CASSLDVHRVVANEKLFF; cdr3_nt: TGTGCCAGCAGCTTAGATGTGCACAGGGTGGTTGCTAATGAAAAACTGTTTTTT; j_call: TRBJ1-4; clone_size: NA; v_call: TRBV11-2; d_call: NA
cdr3_aa: CASSFGTRGETYEQYF; cdr3_nt: TGTGCCAGCAGCTTTGGGACCAGGGGGGAAACCTACGAGCAGTACTTC; j_call: TRBJ2-7; clone_size: NA; v_call: TRBV11-1; d_call: NA
cdr3_aa: CASSNPGQGQETQYF; cdr3_nt: TGTGCCAGCAGCAATCCGGGACAGGGCCAAGAGACCCAGTACTTC; j_call: TRBJ2-5; clone_size: few; v_call: TRBV28; d_call: TRBD1
cdr3_aa: CASSPRGLSNYGYTF; cdr3_nt: TGTGCCAGCAGCCCGAGGGGACTCTCTAACTATGGCTACACCTTC; j_call: TRBJ1-2; clone_size: few; v_call: TRBV7-2; d_call: NA